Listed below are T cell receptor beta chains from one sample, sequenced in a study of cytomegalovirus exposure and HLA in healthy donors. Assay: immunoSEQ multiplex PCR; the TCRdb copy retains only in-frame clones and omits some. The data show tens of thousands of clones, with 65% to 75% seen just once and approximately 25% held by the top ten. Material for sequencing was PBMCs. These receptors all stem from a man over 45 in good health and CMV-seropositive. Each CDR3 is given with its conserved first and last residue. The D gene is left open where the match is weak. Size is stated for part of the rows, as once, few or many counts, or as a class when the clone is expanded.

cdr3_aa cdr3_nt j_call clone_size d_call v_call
CASSPKGLAGTYNEQFF TGTGCCAGCAGTCCTAAGGGACTAGCGGGCACCTACAATGAGCAGTTCTTC TRBJ2-1 NA TRBD2 TRBV28
CASSQGGNTEAFF TGTGCCAGCAGCCAGGGGGGGAACACTGAAGCTTTCTTT TRBJ1-1 NA TRBD1 TRBV7-8
CASSLRPGLAETSSYNEQFF TGCGCCAGCAGCCTAAGGCCGGGACTAGCGGAAACAAGCTCCTACAATGAGCAGTTCTTC TRBJ2-1 NA TRBD2 TRBV4-1
CASKRDRGSYEQYF TGCGCCAGCAAGAGGGACAGGGGGAGCTACGAGCAGTACTTC TRBJ2-7 NA TRBD1 TRBV5-1
CASSLQGTGNQPQHF TGTGCCAGTAGTCTGCAGGGTACGGGCAATCAGCCCCAGCATTTT TRBJ1-5 NA NA TRBV19
CASSPTRTSRPYEQYF TGTGCCAGCAGCCCCACCCGGACTAGTCGCCCCTACGAGCAGTACTTC TRBJ2-7 few TRBD2 TRBV7-8
CSVEGTRTGIFTDTQYF TGCAGCGTTGAAGGGACCAGGACAGGGATATTCACAGATACGCAGTATTTT TRBJ2-3 NA TRBD1 TRBV29-1
CASRIDRADTQYF TGTGCCAGCAGGATTGATAGAGCAGATACGCAGTATTTT TRBJ2-3 few NA TRBV6-6
CASSLSGTLMNTEAFF TGTGCCAGCAGCTTGAGCGGAACCCTGATGAACACTGAAGCTTTCTTT TRBJ1-1 few NA TRBV5-4
CASSLASNEQFF TGCGCCAGCAGCTTGGCCTCTAATGAGCAGTTCTTC TRBJ2-1 NA NA TRBV5-1
CASSDPSVGAEDTQYF TGTGCCAGCAGTGACCCCTCAGTGGGGGCCGAAGATACGCAGTATTTT TRBJ2-3 once NA TRBV6-4
CSVRTGEQYF TGCAGCGTTCGGACAGGGGAGCAGTACTTC TRBJ2-7 few TRBD1 TRBV29-1
CASSSPQGVEAFF TGTGCCAGCAGTTCCCCCCAGGGGGTTGAAGCTTTCTTT TRBJ1-1 few TRBD1 TRBV6-6
CASRQGQGIAGELFF TGTGCCAGCAGACAGGGGCAGGGGATTGCCGGGGAGCTGTTTTTT TRBJ2-2 NA TRBD1 TRBV6-5
CASSIGQGRDEQYF TGTGCCAGCAGCATTGGACAGGGGAGGGACGAGCAGTACTTC TRBJ2-7 NA TRBD1 TRBV5-4
CASSQEESGGAVGTQYF TGCGCCAGCAGCCAAGAGGAGAGCGGGGGGGCGGTCGGGACCCAGTACTTC TRBJ2-5 NA TRBD2 TRBV4-1
CASSLAGGSPSEQYF TGTGCCAGCAGCTTAGCTGGCGGGAGTCCCTCCGAGCAGTACTTC TRBJ2-7 once TRBD2 TRBV7-9
CASSSSGGRGPYEQYF TGTGCCAGCAGCTCCTCCGGCGGGAGAGGCCCCTACGAGCAGTACTTC TRBJ2-7 NA TRBD2 TRBV7-2
CASSPSGLDNEQFF TGTGCCAGCAGCCCCAGCGGGTTGGACAATGAGCAGTTCTTC TRBJ2-1 once NA TRBV9
CASSVGTSYEQYF TGTGCCAGCAGTGTCGGGACTTCCTACGAGCAGTACTTC TRBJ2-7 NA NA TRBV6-1
CASAPRGRGEKLFF TGTGCCAGCGCACCCAGGGGGCGCGGTGAAAAACTGTTTTTT TRBJ1-4 NA TRBD1 TRBV6-1
CASSLRAGETYEQYF TGTGCCAGCAGTTTAAGAGCGGGAGAGACCTACGAGCAGTACTTC TRBJ2-7 few TRBD2 TRBV27
CASSQSTDTQYF TGTGCCAGCAGCCAATCCACAGATACGCAGTATTTT TRBJ2-3 once NA TRBV7-3
CASSLSYGNTIYF TGTGCCAGCAGCTTGTCTTATGGAAACACCATATATTTT TRBJ1-3 few NA TRBV5-4
CASSQDRTGDTEAFF TGTGCCAGCAGCCAAGATCGGACAGGGGACACTGAAGCTTTCTTT TRBJ1-1 NA TRBD1 TRBV14
CASSQEDKLYGYTF TGTGCCAGCAGCCAAGAGGACAAGCTCTATGGCTACACCTTC TRBJ1-2 NA NA TRBV14
CAISVAGGADTQYF TGTGCCATCAGTGTAGCGGGAGGGGCAGATACGCAGTATTTT TRBJ2-3 NA TRBD2 TRBV10-3